This T cell receptor (beta chain) appears in the sequencing data of a study of blood T cell repertoires in COVID-19. In the study overall: Sites in the United States, Italy and Spain provided acute and convalescent COVID-19 samples. The cDNA or gDNA used as material had been derived from T cells, B-cell-depleted T cells, or PBMCs.

Original methodology: Quantification of nucleated cells was approximated via reference gene primer amplification. The assay was immunoSEQ multiplex PCR, and TCRdb's table has in-frame clones only and misses some. The V and J calls and clone size were taken over from that table, and D and trimming were inferred from the DNA. The repertoire holds 180,000 or so clones, with 80% to 90% as singletons. CDR3 size: 15 residues. The trim removed 3 bases at V and 5 bases at J, leaving 5 bases unmatched. CDR1 and CDR2 from the germline V gene are SGDLS and YYNGEE. The rearrangement links TRBV9 to TRBJ2-3, with TRBD1 matching 11 bases. The clonotype was recovered from a woman in her forties or fifties with acute or convalescent COVID-19. The sequencing sample was made of peripheral blood. The CDR3 spells CASSETGTGGDTQYF. The CDR3 bases are TGTGCCAGCAGCGAAACCGGGACAGGGGGAGATACGCAGTATTTT.